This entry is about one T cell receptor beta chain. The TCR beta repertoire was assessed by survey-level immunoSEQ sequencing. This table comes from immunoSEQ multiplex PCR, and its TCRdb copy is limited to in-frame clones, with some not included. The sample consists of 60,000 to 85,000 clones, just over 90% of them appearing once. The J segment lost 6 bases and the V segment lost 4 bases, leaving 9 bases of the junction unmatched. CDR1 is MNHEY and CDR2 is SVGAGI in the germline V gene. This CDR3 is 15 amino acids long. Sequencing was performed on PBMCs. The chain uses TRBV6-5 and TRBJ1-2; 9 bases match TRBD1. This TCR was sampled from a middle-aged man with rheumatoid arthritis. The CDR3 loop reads CASSSEDRGENGYTF. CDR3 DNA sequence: TGTGCCAGCAGTTCCGAGGACAGGGGTGAAAATGGCTACACCTTC.